The clone carrying this T cell receptor beta chain was seen repeatedly, ten times or more. Its antigen is unknown. TCRdb recomputed calls from the RACE reads with MiXCR, one row per CDR3 protein. The data hold about 30,000 distinct CDR3 sequences, with 5.8% observed a single time. This record belongs to a study of human T cells and chemical hapten exposure. General observations from the study: TCRs above 1 in 1000 frequency did not change with DPC sensitization. Relative to control repertoires, expanded TCRs gave rise to significantly more large CDR3 similarity clusters.

CDR3 length equals 15 residues. V dropped 2 bases and J dropped 1 base, with 9 bases sitting between them. Germline lookup yields CDR1 ENHRY and CDR2 SYGVKD. Time point described: patch test 3, about 24 weeks after DPC sensitization. Noted treatment: therapeutic diphenylcyclopropenone sensitization with weekly scalp DPC. Unfractionated whole blood served as the source for total RNA extraction. The sample here was whole blood, taken in connection with sensitization to the hapten diphenylcyclopropenone (DPC). J is TRBJ2-1 and V is TRBV10-3, with D possibly matching TRBD2 (6 bases). This receptor was obtained from a man aged 25-40 years with alopecia areata. Some clones in this sample may be carry-over from other donors' samples. This chain's CDR3 is CAISEPGVSYNEQFF. For the CDR3, the DNA is TGTGCCATCAGTGAGCCGGGGGTTTCCTACAATGAGCAGTTCTTC.